Below are 22 T cell receptor beta chains sequenced from a single sample in a study of radiotherapy plus CTLA-4 blockade in lung cancer. Clones were sequenced by immunoSEQ multiplex PCR, and TCRdb holds only the in-frame ones, with some missing. The sample holds 70,000 to 100,000 clones; more than 75% are singletons and the top ten take just over 2%. This sample comprised peripheral blood, obtained from a patient treated with radiotherapy plus ipilimumab. The receptor set was obtained from a human donor with non-small cell lung cancer who had a partial response to radiotherapy plus ipilimumab.

CDR3 sequence: CASSLGGDGSGEQYF. The DNA of the CDR3 is TGCGCCAGCAGCTTAGGGGGCGATGGCTCCGGTGAGCAGTACTTC. The V gene is TRBV5-1, the J gene TRBJ2-7; 7 bases agree with TRBD1. In germline, CDR1 is SGHRS, CDR2 YFSETQ. V lost 2 bases and J lost 7; bases outside the gene matches: 12. The CDR3 contains 15 residues.

This chain uses TRBV19 with TRBJ2-1; the match to TRBD2 covers 13 bases. V lost 1 base, J lost 9 bases, and 3 bases stayed unmatched. This CDR3 is built from 15 residues. Germline V gene lookup returns CDR1 LNHDA and CDR2 SQIVND (reference sequence). DNA of the CDR3: TGTGCCAGTAGTATAGGACTAGCGGGAGGTCGTGAGCAGTTCTTC. It translates to CASSIGLAGGREQFF.

The chain has TRBV14 and TRBJ2-3, with D unclear. Germline V gene data show CDR1 as SGHDN and CDR2 as FVKESK. The V end lost 3 bases, the J end lost 2 bases, and 18 bases lay between the germline ends. The CDR3 is made up of 17 amino acids. CDR3 residues: CASSQADSPSFTDTQYF. CDR3 DNA sequence: TGTGCCAGCAGCCAGGCCGACTCCCCCAGTTTCACAGATACGCAGTATTTT.

This clone was counted between two and nine times. The chain couples TRBV28 to TRBJ1-1; a weak D match, TRBD1 (5 bases). Trimming shortened V by 3 bases and J by 5 bases, and 13 bases separated the two germline ends. Per the germline V gene, CDR1 is MDHEN and CDR2 is SYDVKM. This CDR3 is built from 14 residues. The CDR3 sequence: CASSFPGKRTEAFF. For the CDR3, the DNA is TGTGCCAGCAGTTTCCCAGGGAAGAGAACTGAAGCTTTCTTT.

The V gene is TRBV29-1, the J gene TRBJ2-3; TRBD1 agrees at 9 bases. J was trimmed by 5 bases and V by 6 bases; bases with no gene match: 9. CDR3 length: 14 residues. CDR1 is SQVTM and CDR2 is ANQGSEA in the germline V gene. Written as DNA, the CDR3 is TGCAGCGTAGCCACAGGGGGCGCGAAAGATACGCAGTATTTT. Translation gives CSVATGGAKDTQYF.

The rearrangement joins TRBV11-2 to TRBJ1-2, with 9 bases fitting TRBD1. V lost 3 bases and J lost 4; bases outside the gene matches: 15. CDR1 and CDR2 (germline): SGHAT, FQNNGV. CDR3 length: 18 amino acids. CDR3 DNA sequence: TGTGCCAGCAGCTTGGGCGGGGACAGGGCTTATCTCAGCTATGGCTACACCTTC. Its protein product is CASSLGGDRAYLSYGYTF.

The gene calls are TRBV7-9 and TRBJ1-6; D is unclear. V was clipped by 2 bases and J by 5 bases, with 7 bases between them. The CDR3 length is 14 residues. Germline CDR1 SEHNR, CDR2 FQNEAQ (reference sequence). The DNA of the CDR3 is TGTGCCAGCAGCTTAACACAGCATAATTCACCCCTCCACTTT. Translation gives CASSLTQHNSPLHF. Full variable domain (remainder filled in from reference TRBV7-9 and TRBJ1-6): DTGVSQNPRHKITKRGQNVTFRCDPISEHNRLYWYRQTLGQGPEFLTYFQNEAQLEKSRLLSDRFSAERPKGSFSTLEIQRTEQGDSAMYLCASSLTQHNSPLHFGNGTRLTVT.

The CDR3 loop reads CASRVRTSTDTQYF. The CDR3 DNA follows: TGTGCCAGCAGAGTTCGGACTAGCACAGATACGCAGTATTTT. The V gene is TRBV6-5, the J gene TRBJ2-3, with TRBD2 as a possible D gene (5 bases). Germline V gene sequence: CDR1 MNHEY, CDR2 SVGAGI. The CDR3 has 14 amino acids. Trimming removed 6 bases from V and 0 bases from J, with 10 bases in between.

This rearrangement joins TRBV9 to TRBJ2-1; 11 bases are shared with TRBD2. The CDR3 is 16 residues long. The J segment lost 7 bases and the V segment lost 2 bases, leaving 8 bases of the junction unmatched. Germline CDR1 is SGDLS and CDR2 is YYNGEE. CDR3 residues: CASSVDSGRAGNEQFF. CDR3 DNA sequence: TGTGCCAGCAGCGTGGATAGCGGGAGGGCGGGGAATGAGCAGTTCTTC.

This chain joins TRBV11-2 and TRBJ1-5; D remains ambiguous. CDR1 and CDR2 (germline): SGHAT, FQNNGV. The CDR3 loop spans 13 amino acids. Trimming took 11 bases from V and 4 from J, leaving 15 bases between them. The CDR3 bases are TGTGCCTCTGGGCTATCAACAAATCAGCCCCAGCATTTT. It specifies CASGLSTNQPQHF. The full variable domain, completed using reference TRBV11-2 and TRBJ1-5, is EAGVAQSPRYKIIEKRQSVAFWCNPISGHATLYWYQQILGQGPKLLIQFQNNGVVDDSQLPKDRFSAERLKGVDSTLKIQPAKLEDSAVYLCASGLSTNQPQHFGDGTRLSIL.

This clone is a singleton in its sample. Compared with germline, one end of the junction differs, possibly owing to a read error. The J gene is TRBJ1-5, the V gene TRBV6-1; TRBD1 agrees at 7 bases. Germline lookup yields CDR1 MNHNS and CDR2 SASEGT. The CDR3 covers 13 residues. As DNA, the CDR3 is TGTGCCAGCAGCATACAGGGGAATCGGCCCCAGCATTTT. This gives the protein CASSIQGNRPQHF.

The chain uses TRBV15 and TRBJ2-2; possible D gene TRBD2, 5 bases. The germline CDR1 and CDR2 sequences are LNHNV and YYDKDF (reference sequence). The CDR3 loop spans 17 amino acids. V was shortened by 1 base and J by 0 bases, with 12 bases between the two germline ends. The CDR3 region is CATSRASGIANTGELFF. The CDR3 DNA follows: TGTGCCACCAGCAGAGCGAGCGGTATAGCGAACACCGGGGAGCTGTTTTTT.

The genes are TRBV6-1 and TRBJ2-1; 8 positions agree with TRBD2. V dropped 6 bases and J dropped 7; count of bases not matched to a gene: 5. CDR3 length: 13 amino acids. CDR1 is MNHNS and CDR2 is SASEGT in the germline V gene. This CDR3 is CASRWTSLNEQFF. As DNA, the CDR3 is TGTGCCAGCAGATGGACTAGCCTTAATGAGCAGTTCTTC.

This chain uses TRBV6-5 with TRBJ2-7; D gene uncertain. The CDR3 loop spans 14 amino acids. Trimming removed 4 bases from V and 0 bases from J, with 10 bases in between. Germline CDR1 and CDR2: MNHEY and SVGAGI. In nucleotides, the CDR3 is TGTGCCAGCAGTTCTCCAGGTTACTCCTACGAGCAGTACTTC. This sequence encodes CASSSPGYSYEQYF.

The chain uses TRBV18 and TRBJ2-2, with a possible D match to TRBD1 (6 bases). The CDR3 is 16 amino acids. Germline values: CDR1 KGHSH, CDR2 LQKENI. V gave up 4 bases and J gave up 1 base, with 13 bases separating them. The CDR3 is CASSLRQVQNTGELFF. Written as DNA, the CDR3 is TGTGCCAGCTCACTACGACAGGTCCAGAACACCGGGGAGCTGTTTTTT.

The chain joins TRBV28 to TRBJ2-5, with D tentatively TRBD1 (6 bases). Trimming removed 1 base at V and 4 bases at J, with 7 bases between. The CDR3 is made up of 13 amino acids. Germline V CDR1 and CDR2: MDHEN, SYDVKM. CDR3 DNA: TGTGCCAGCAGTTTATACAGGGTAGAGACCCAGTACTTC. Translated: CASSLYRVETQYF.

The genes are TRBV30 and TRBJ1-6; D ambiguous. Germline-derived CDR1 and CDR2 are GTSNPN and SVGIG (reference sequence). The CDR3 loop spans 14 amino acids. V was cut by 0 bases and J by 9 bases, with 12 bases left in between. CDR3 sequence: CAWSVRLLGSPLHF. The CDR3 DNA reads as TGTGCCTGGAGTGTTCGACTCCTCGGTTCACCCCTCCACTTT. The complete variable domain, with remaining parts taken from reference TRBV30 and TRBJ1-6, reads SQTIHQWPATLVQPVGSPLSLECTVEGTSNPNLYWYRQAAGRGLQLLFYSVGIGQISSEVPQNLSASRPQDRQFILSSKKLLLSDSGFYLCAWSVRLLGSPLHFGNGTRLTVT.

This chain connects TRBV28 to TRBJ1-1, with 9 bases fitting TRBD1. There are 15 residues in the CDR3. Germline trimming cut 3 bases from V and 4 bases from J; bases unmatched to any gene: 6. Per the germline V gene, CDR1 is MDHEN and CDR2 is SYDVKM. The CDR3 region has the DNA TGTGCCAGCAGTTTCGGGGGGACAGGGTCCACTGAAGCTTTCTTT. This gives the protein CASSFGGTGSTEAFF.

This chain links TRBV5-1 with TRBJ2-5; D call uncertain. The J call may be wrong; the DNA end is better matched by TRBJ2-7. CDR1 and CDR2 from the germline V gene are SGHRS and YFSETQ. The CDR3 totals 15 residues. CDR3 bases: TGCGCCAGCAGCTTGGATACAGCCGGCCGTTACGAGCAGTACTTC. It translates to CASSLDTAGRYEQYF.

V is TRBV27 and J is TRBJ2-1; 14 nucleotides align to TRBD2. The germline V gene has CDR1 MNHEY and CDR2 SMNVEV (reference sequence). V was pared by 5 bases and J by 7 bases, with 10 bases of the junction left unmatched. CDR3 size: 17 residues. In DNA form, the CDR3 reads TGTGCCAGCAGTCCCTGGGGGACTAGCGGGAGTAGTAATGAGCAGTTCTTC. Translation: CASSPWGTSGSSNEQFF.

As to this clone: A junction end diverges from the germline sequence, so it may reflect a read error. The chain joins TRBV6-5 to TRBJ1-2; no definite D call. The germline V gene has CDR1 MNHEY and CDR2 SVGAGI. The CDR3 is made up of 13 amino acids. In nucleotides, the CDR3 is TGTGCCGGCAGTTTACTAGTGGGGTATGGCTACACCTTC. Translating it yields CAGSLLVGYGYTF.

This rearrangement joins TRBV29-1 to TRBJ1-1; possible D gene TRBD1, 6 bases. Germline V gene data show CDR1 as SQVTM and CDR2 as ANQGSEA. The germline V and J ends were trimmed by 6 bases and 6 bases, with 14 bases remaining between them. The CDR3 is 12 amino acids. The CDR3 loop reads CSVFTGSPEAFF. In DNA, the CDR3 is TGCAGCGTCTTCACAGGGTCCCCTGAAGCTTTCTTT.